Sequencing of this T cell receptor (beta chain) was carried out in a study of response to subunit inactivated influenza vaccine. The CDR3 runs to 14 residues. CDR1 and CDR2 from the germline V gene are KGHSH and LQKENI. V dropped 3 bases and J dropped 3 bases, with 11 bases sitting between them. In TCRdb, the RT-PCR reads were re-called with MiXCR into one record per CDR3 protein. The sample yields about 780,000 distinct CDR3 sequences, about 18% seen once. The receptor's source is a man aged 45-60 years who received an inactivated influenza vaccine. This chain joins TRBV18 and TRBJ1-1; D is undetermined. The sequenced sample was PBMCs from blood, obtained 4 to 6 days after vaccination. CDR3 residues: CASSPPNRDTEAFF. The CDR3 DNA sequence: TGTGCCAGCTCACCTCCCAACAGAGACACTGAAGCTTTCTTT.